This entry describes one TCR beta chain. Its matching antigen is unknown. The sample is drawn from a study of OX40 agonist ivuxolimab in advanced cancers. As for the study in general: Partial response was recorded in three patients: one hepatocellular carcinoma and two cutaneous melanoma cases. Study-wide points: At 0.1 to 3.0 mg/kg and by week 6, clonal expansion occurred in CD4+ and CD8+ blood T cells.

The table came from immunoSEQ multiplex PCR; TCRdb's copy has only in-frame clones and leaves some out. The table shows some 58,000 clones, with around 81% occurring only once. The CDR3 has 17 residues. Germline values: CDR1 SEHNR, CDR2 FQNEAQ (reference sequence). The V segment lost 2 bases and the J segment 4 bases; nucleotides outside the gene matches: 5. The rearrangement uses TRBV7-9 and TRBJ2-1, with TRBD2 matching 13 bases. The origin of this receptor is an adult with an advanced solid tumor such as melanoma, head and neck, liver or kidney cancer. Sequences were derived from CD4+ or CD8+ T cells sorted from blood, sampled in a trial of the OX40 agonist ivuxolimab. The CDR3 nucleotides are TGTGCCAGCAGCTTACCAGGACTAGCGGGAGTATACAATGAGCAGTTCTTC. It encodes CASSLPGLAGVYNEQFF.